The T cell receptor (beta chain) under discussion was sequenced for a study of post-analysis software for immune sequencing data. The germline CDR1 and CDR2 sequences are SGHTA and FQGTGA. The V end lost 5 bases, the J end lost 0 bases, and 18 bases lay between the germline ends. This CDR3 spans 17 amino acids. General study results and limits: Controls had significantly higher normalized Chao1 diversity than multiple sclerosis patients. Controls had lower frequencies than patients of about five TRBV segments, which included TRBV5-6, TRBV5-1 and TRBV20-1.

As for this clonotype: Its antigen is unknown.

Included in the TCR beta cDNA libraries were unique molecular identifiers. Each CDR3 protein gets one entry after TCRdb re-called the PCR reads with MiXCR. The sample shows approximately 730,000 distinct CDR3 sequences, about 45% of them seen only once. The material sequenced was blood. This receptor was taken from a girl under 18 with multiple sclerosis. This chain links TRBV7-3 with TRBJ2-3; D perhaps matches TRBD2 (6 bases). The CDR3 nucleotides are TGTGCCAGCAGCCCCGGGATCCGGGGGACTAGCACAGATACGCAGTATTTT. Translating it yields CASSPGIRGTSTDTQYF.